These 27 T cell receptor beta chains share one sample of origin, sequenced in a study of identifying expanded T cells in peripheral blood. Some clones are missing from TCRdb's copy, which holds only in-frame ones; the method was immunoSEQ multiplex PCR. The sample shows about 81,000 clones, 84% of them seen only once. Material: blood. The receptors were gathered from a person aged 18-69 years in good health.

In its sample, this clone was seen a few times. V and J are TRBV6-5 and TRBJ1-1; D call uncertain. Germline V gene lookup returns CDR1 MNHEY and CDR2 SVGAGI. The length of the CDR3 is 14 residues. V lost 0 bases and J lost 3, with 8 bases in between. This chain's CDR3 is CASSYSFGYTEAFF. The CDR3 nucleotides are TGTGCCAGCAGTTACTCGTTCGGATACACTGAAGCTTTCTTT.

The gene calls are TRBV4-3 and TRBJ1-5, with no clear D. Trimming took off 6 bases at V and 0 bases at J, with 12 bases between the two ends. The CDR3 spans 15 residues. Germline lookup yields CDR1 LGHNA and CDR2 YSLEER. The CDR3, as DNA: TGCGCCAGCAGTTTCCATTCGGGTAGCAATCAGCCCCAGCATTTT. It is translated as CASSFHSGSNQPQHF.

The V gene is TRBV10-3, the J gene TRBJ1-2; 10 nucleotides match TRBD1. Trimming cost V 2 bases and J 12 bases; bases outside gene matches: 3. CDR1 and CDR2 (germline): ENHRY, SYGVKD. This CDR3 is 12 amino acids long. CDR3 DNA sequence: TGTGCCATCAGTGAGGAGACAGGGGGCGACACCTTC. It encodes CAISEETGGDTF.

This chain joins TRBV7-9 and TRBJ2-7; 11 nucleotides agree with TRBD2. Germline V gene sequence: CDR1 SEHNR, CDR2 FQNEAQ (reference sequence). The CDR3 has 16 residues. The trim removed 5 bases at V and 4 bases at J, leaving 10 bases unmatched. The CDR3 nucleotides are TGTGCCAGCAGCCCTATTAGCGGGAGGGTTTTGTACGAGCAGTACTTC. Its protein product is CASSPISGRVLYEQYF.

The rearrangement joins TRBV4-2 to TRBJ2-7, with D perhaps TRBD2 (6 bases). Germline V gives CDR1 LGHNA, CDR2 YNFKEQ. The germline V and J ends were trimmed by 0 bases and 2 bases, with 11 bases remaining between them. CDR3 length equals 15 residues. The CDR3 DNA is TGTGCCAGCAGCCAAGATCCCGGGGGACCCTACGAGCAGTACTTC. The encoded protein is CASSQDPGGPYEQYF.

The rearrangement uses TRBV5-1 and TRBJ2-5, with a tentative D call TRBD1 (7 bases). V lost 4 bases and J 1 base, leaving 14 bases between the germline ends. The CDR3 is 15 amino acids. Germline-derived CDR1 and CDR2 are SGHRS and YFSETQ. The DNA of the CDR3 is TGCGCCAGCAGCCTCGGAGGGGGCACCCAAGAGACCCAGTACTTC. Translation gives CASSLGGGTQETQYF.

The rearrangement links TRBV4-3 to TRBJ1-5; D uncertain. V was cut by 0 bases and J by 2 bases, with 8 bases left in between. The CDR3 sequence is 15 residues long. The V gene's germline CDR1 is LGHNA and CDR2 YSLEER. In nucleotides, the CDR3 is TGCGCCAGCAGCCAAGAGGCCGGGGGCAATCAGCCCCAGCATTTT. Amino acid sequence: CASSQEAGGNQPQHF.

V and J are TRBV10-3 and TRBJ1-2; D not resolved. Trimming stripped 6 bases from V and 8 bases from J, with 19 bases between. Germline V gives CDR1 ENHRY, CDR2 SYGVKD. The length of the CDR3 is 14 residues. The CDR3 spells CAISRGELIGGYTF. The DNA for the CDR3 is TGTGCCATCAGCCGAGGAGAACTGATCGGGGGCTACACCTTC.

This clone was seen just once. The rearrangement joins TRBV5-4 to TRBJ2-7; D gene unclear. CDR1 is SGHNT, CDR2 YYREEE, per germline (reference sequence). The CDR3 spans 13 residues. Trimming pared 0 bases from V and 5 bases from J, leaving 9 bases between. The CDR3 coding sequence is TGTGCCAGCAGCTTGGAGGCAGCCGACGAGCAGTACTTC. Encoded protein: CASSLEAADEQYF.

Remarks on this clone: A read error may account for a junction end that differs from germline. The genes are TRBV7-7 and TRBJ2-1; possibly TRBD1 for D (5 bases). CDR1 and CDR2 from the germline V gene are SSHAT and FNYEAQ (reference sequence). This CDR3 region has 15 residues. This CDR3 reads CASSLVLSGYNEQFF. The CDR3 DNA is TGTGCTAGCAGCTTAGTTCTCTCAGGGTACAATGAGCAGTTCTTC.

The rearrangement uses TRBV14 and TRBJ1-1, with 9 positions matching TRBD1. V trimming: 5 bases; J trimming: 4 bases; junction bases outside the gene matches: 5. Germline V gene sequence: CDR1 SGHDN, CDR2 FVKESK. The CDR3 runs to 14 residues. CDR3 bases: TGTGCCAGCAGCTTGCAGACAGGGGGCACTGAAGCTTTCTTT. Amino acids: CASSLQTGGTEAFF.

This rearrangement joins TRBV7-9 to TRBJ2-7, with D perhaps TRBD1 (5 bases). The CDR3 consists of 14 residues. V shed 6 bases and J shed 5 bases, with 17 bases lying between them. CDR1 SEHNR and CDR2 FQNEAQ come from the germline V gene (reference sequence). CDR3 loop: CASRPGQGEHEQYF. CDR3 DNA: TGTGCCAGCAGGCCAGGGCAGGGTGAGCACGAGCAGTACTTC.

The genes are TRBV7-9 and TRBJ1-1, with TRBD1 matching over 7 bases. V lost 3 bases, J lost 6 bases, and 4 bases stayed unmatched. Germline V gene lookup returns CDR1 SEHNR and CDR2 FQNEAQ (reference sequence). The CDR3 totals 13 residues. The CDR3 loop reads CASSLGTVSEAFF. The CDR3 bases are TGTGCCAGCAGCTTGGGGACAGTTTCTGAAGCTTTCTTT.

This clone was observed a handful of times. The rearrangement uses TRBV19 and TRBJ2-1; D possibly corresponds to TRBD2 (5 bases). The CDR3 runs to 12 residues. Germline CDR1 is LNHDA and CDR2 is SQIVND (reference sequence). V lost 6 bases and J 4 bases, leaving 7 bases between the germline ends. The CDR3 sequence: CASRSGYNEQFF. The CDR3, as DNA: TGTGCCAGTAGAAGCGGTTACAATGAGCAGTTCTTC.

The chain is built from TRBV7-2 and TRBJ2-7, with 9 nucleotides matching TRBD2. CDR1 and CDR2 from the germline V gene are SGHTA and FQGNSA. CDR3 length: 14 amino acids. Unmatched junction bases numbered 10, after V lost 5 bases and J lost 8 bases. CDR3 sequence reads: CASSLGTSRRQQYF. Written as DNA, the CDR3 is TGTGCCAGCAGCCTCGGGACTAGCAGACGGCAGCAGTACTTC.

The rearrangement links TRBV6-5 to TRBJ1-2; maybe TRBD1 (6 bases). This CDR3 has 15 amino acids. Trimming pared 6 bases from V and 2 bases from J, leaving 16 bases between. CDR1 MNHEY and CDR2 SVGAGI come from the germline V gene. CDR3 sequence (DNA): TGTGCCAGCAGCCCCAGAAGGACAGAGAACTATGGCTACACCTTC. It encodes CASSPRRTENYGYTF.

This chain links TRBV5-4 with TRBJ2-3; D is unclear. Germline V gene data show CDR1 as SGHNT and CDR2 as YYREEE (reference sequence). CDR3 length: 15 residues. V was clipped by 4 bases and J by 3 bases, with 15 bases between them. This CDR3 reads CASSPDGKSTDTQYF. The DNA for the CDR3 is TGTGCCAGCAGCCCGGACGGAAAGAGTACAGATACGCAGTATTTT.

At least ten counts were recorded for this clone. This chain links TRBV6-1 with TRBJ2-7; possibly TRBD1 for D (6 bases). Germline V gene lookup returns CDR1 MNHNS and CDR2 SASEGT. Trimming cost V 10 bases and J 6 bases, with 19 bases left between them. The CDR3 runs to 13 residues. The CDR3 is CATTGSALSEQYF. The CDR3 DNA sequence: TGTGCCACAACAGGGTCTGCTCTTTCCGAGCAGTACTTC.

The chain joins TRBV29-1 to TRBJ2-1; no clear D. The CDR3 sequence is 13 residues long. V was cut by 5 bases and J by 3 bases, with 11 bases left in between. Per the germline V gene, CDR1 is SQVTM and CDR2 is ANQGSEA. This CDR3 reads CSVQAVIYNEQFF. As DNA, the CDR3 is TGCAGCGTTCAGGCAGTTATCTACAATGAGCAGTTCTTC.

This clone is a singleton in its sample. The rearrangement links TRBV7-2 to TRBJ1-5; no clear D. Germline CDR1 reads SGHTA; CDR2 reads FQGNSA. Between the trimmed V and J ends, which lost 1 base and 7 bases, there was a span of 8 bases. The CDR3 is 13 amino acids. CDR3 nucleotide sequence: TGTGCCAGCAGCTTAGAAGGAGGGCAGCCCCAGCATTTT. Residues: CASSLEGGQPQHF. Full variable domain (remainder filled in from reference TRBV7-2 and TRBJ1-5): GAGVSQSPSNKVTEKGKDVELRCDPISGHTALYWYRQSLGQGLEFLIYFQGNSAPDKSGLPSDRFSAERTGGSVSTLTIQRTQQEDSAVYLCASSLEGGQPQHFGDGTRLSIL.

In nucleotides, the CDR3 is TGTGCCAGCAGCCGAGAACAGGTCGGCAGGCGAACTCAAGAGACCCAGTACTTC. It is translated as CASSREQVGRRTQETQYF. The rearrangement uses TRBV4-2 and TRBJ2-5, with a tentative D call TRBD1 (5 bases). The V gene's germline CDR1 is LGHNA and CDR2 YNFKEQ. This CDR3 has 18 amino acids. Trimming shortened V by 4 bases and J by 2 bases, and 23 bases separated the two germline ends.

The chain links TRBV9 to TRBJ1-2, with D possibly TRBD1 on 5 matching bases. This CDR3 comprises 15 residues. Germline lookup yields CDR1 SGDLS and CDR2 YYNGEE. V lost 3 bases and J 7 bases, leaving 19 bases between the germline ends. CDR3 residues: CASSAPSGWGSGYTF. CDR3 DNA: TGTGCCAGCAGCGCCCCGTCAGGGTGGGGAAGTGGCTACACCTTC.

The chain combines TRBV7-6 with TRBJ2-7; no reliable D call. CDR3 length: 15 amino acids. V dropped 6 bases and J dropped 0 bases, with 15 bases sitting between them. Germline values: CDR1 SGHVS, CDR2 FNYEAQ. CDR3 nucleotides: TGTGCCAGCAGTCCATCCCCAGTAAGCTCCTACGAGCAGTACTTC. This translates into CASSPSPVSSYEQYF. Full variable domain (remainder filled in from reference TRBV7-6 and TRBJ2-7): GAGVSQSPRYKVTKRGQDVALRCDPISGHVSLYWYRQALGQGPEFLTYFNYEAQQDKSGLPNDRFSAERPEGSISTLTIQRTEQRDSAMYRCASSPSPVSSYEQYFGPGTRLTVT.

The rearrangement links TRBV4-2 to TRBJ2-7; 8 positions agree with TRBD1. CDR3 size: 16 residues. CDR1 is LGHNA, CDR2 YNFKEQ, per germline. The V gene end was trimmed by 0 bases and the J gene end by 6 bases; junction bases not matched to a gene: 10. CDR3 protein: CASSQDGGQEFSEQYF. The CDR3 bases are TGTGCCAGCAGCCAAGATGGGGGACAGGAGTTTAGCGAGCAGTACTTC.

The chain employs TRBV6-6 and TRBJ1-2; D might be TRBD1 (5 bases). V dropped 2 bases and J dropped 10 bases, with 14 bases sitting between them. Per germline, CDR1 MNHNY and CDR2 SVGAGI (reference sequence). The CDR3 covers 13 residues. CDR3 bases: TGTGCCAGCAGTTACACTTTGGAGGGGCACTACACCTTC. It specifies CASSYTLEGHYTF.

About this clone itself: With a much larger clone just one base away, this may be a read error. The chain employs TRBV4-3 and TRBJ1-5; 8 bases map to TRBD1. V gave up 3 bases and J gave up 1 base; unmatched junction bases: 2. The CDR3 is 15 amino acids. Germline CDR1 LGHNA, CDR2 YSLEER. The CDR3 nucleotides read TGCGCCAGCAGCCAGGACAGGGTGAGCAATCAGCCCCAGCATTTT. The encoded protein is CASSQDRVSNQPQHF.

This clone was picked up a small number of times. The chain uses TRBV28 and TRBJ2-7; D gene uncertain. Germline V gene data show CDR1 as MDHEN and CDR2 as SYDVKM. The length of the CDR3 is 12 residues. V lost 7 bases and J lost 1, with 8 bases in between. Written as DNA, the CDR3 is TGTGCCAGCACCGGAAATTCCTACGAGCAGTACTTC. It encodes CASTGNSYEQYF.